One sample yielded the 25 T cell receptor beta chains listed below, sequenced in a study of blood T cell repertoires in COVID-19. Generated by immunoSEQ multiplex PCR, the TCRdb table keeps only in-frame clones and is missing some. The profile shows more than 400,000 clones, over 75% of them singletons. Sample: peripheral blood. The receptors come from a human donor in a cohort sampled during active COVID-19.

CDR3 residues: CASSNLAGGSQETQYF. The CDR3 DNA follows: TGTGCCAGCAGCAACCTAGCGGGAGGCAGCCAAGAGACCCAGTACTTC. The chain combines TRBV3-1 (or the pseudogene TRBV3-2) with TRBJ2-5; TRBD2 matches 11 bases. V gave up 5 bases and J gave up 1 base; unmatched junction bases: 6. This CDR3 spans 16 amino acids. Germline V CDR1 and CDR2: LGHDT, YNNKEL (reference sequence).

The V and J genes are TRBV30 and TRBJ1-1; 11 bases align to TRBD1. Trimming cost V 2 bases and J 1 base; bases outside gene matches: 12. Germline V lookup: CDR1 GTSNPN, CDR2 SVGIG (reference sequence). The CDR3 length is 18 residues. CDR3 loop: CAWSLDWGQGVRNTEAFF. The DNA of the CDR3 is TGTGCCTGGAGTCTTGATTGGGGACAGGGGGTTAGGAACACTGAAGCTTTCTTT.

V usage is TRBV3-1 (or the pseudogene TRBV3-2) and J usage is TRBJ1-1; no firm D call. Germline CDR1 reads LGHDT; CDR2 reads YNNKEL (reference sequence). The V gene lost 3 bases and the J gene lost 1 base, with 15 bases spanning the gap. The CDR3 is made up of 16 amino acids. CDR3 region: CASSHSLPSGNTEAFF. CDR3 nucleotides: TGTGCCAGCAGCCACAGCCTCCCTAGTGGGAACACTGAAGCTTTCTTT.

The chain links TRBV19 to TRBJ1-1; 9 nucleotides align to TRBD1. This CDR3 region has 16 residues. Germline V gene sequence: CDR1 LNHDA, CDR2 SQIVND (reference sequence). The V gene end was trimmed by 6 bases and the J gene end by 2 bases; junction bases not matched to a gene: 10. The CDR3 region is CASSLDRGDHNTEAFF. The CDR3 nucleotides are TGTGCCAGTAGCCTAGACAGGGGGGATCATAACACTGAAGCTTTCTTT.

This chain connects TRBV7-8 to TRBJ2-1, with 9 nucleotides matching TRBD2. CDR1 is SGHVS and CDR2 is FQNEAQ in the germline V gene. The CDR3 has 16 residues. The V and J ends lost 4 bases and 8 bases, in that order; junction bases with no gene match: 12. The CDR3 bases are TGTGCCAGCAGCTACATGGCGGGAGGGCCGTTGGATGAGCAGTTCTTC. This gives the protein CASSYMAGGPLDEQFF. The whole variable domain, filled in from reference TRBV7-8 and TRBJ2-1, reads GAGVSQSPRYKVAKRGQDVALRCDPISGHVSLFWYQQALGQGPEFLTYFQNEAQLDKSGLPSDRFFAERPEGSVSTLKIQRTQQEDSAVYLCASSYMAGGPLDEQFFGPGTRLTVL.

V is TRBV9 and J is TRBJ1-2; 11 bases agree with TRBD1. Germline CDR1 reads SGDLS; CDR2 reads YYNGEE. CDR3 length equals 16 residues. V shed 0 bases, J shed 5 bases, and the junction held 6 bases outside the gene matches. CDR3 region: CASSVERTGGWYGYTF. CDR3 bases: TGTGCCAGCAGCGTAGAAAGGACAGGGGGCTGGTATGGCTACACCTTC.

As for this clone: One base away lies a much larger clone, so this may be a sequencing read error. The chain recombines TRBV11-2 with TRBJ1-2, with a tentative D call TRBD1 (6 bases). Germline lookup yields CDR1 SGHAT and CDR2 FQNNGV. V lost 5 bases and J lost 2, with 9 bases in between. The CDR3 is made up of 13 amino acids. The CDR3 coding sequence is TGTGCCAGCAGCGCTGGACAGAACTATGGCTACACCTTC. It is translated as CASSAGQNYGYTF.

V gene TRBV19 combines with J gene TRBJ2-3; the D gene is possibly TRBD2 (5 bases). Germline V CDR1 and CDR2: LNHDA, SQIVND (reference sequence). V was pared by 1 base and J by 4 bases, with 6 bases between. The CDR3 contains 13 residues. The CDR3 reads CASSIGTPDTQYF. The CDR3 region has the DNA TGTGCCAGTAGTATAGGGACTCCAGATACGCAGTATTTT. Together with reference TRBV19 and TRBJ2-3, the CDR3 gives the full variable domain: DGGITQSPKYLFRKEGQNVTLSCEQNLNHDAMYWYRQDPGQGLRLIYYSQIVNDFQKGDIAEGYSVSREKKESFPLTVTSAQKNPTAFYLCASSIGTPDTQYFGPGTRLTVL.

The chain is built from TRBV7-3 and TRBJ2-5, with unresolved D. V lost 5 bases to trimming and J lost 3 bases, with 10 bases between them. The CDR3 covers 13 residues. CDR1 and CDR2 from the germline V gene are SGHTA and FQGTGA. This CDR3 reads CASSLDSEETQYF. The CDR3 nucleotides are TGTGCCAGCAGCCTAGACTCCGAAGAGACCCAGTACTTC.

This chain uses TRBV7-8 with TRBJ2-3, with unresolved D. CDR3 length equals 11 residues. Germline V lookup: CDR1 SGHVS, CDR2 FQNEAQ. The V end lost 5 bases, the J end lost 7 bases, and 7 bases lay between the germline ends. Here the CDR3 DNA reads TGTGCCAGCAGCCCCTTATATACGCAGTATTTT. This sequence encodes CASSPLYTQYF.

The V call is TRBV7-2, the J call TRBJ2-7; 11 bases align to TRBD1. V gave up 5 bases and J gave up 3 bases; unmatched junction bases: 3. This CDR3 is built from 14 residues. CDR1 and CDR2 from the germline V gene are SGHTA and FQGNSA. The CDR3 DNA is TGTGCCAGCAGCAGGACAGGGGGCCTCTACGAGCAGTACTTC. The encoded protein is CASSRTGGLYEQYF.

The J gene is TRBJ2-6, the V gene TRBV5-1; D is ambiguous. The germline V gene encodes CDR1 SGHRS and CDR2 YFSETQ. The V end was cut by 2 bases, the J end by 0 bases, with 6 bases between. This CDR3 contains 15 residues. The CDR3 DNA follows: TGCGCCAGCAGCTTCTCCCTCTCTGGGGCCAACGTCCTGACTTTC. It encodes CASSFSLSGANVLTF.

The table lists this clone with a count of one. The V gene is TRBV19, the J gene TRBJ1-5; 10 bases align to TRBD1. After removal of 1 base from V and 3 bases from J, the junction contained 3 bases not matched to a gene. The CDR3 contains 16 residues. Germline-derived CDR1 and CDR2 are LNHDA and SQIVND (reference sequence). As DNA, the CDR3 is TGTGCCAGTAGTATAGGGGGGACAGGGGCCAATCAGCCCCAGCATTTT. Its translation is CASSIGGTGANQPQHF.

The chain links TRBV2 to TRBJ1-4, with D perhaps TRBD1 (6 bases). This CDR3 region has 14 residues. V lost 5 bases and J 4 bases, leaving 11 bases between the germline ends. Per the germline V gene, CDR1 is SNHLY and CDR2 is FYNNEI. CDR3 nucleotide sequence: TGTGCCAGCAGTCGGACAGTTCTTAATGAAAAACTGTTTTTT. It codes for CASSRTVLNEKLFF.

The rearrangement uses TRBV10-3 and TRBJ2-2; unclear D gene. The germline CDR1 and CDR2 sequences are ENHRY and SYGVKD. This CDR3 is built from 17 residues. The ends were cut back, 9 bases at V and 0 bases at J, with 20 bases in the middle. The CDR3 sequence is CAIQSRSKATNTGELFF. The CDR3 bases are TGTGCCATTCAAAGCCGGAGTAAAGCAACGAACACCGGGGAGCTGTTTTTT.

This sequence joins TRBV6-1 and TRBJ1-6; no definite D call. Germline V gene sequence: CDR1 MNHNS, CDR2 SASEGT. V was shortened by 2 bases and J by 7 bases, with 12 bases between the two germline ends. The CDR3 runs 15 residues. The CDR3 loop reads CASSESNTPNSPLHF. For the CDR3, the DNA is TGTGCCAGCAGTGAAAGCAATACCCCAAATTCACCCCTCCACTTT.

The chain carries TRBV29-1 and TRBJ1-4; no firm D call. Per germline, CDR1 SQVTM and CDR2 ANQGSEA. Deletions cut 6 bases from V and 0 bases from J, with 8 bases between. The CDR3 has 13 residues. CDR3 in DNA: TGCAGCGTGGCTGTTGCAACTAATGAAAAACTGTTTTTT. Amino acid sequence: CSVAVATNEKLFF.

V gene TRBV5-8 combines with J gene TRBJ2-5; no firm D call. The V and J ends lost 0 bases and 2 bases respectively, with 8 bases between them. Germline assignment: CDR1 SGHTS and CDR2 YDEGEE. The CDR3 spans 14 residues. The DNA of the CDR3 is TGTGCCAGCAGCTTGGAGTACACACAAGAGACCCAGTACTTC. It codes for CASSLEYTQETQYF.

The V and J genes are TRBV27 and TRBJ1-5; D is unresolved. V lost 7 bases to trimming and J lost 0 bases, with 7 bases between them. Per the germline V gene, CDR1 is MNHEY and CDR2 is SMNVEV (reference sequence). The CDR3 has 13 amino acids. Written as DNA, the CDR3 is TGTGCCAGCAATAATTATAGCAATCAGCCCCAGCATTTT. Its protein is CASNNYSNQPQHF.

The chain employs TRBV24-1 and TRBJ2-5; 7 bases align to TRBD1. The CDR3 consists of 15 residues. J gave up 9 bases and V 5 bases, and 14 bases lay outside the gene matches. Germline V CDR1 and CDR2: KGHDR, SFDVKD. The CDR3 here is CATSGFRGQPGAQYF. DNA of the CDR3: TGTGCCACCAGTGGATTTCGGGGACAGCCCGGGGCCCAGTACTTC.

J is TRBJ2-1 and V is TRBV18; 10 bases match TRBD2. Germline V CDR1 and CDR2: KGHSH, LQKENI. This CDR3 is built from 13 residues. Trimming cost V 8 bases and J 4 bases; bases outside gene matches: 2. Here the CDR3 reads CASRTSGYNEQFF. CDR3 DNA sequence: TGTGCCAGCCGGACTAGCGGTTACAATGAGCAGTTCTTC.

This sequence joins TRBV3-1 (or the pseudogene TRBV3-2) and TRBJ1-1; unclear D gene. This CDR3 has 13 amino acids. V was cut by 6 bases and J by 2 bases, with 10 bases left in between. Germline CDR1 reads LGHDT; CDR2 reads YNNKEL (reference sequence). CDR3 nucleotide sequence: TGTGCCAGCAGTATACATCCTAACACTGAAGCTTTCTTT. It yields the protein CASSIHPNTEAFF.

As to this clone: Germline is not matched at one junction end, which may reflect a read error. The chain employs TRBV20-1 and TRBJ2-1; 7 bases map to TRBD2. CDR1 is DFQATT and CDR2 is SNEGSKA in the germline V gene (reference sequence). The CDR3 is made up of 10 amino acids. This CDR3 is CSGGGQMPIF. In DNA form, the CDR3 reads TGCAGTGGGGGAGGGCAGATGCCCATCTTC.

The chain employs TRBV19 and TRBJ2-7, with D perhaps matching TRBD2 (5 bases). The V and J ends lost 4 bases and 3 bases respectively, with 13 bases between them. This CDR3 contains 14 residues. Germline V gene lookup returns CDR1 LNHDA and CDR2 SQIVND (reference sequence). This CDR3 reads CASSNRGSDYEQYF. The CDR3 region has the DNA TGTGCCAGTAGTAACCGCGGGTCGGACTACGAGCAGTACTTC.

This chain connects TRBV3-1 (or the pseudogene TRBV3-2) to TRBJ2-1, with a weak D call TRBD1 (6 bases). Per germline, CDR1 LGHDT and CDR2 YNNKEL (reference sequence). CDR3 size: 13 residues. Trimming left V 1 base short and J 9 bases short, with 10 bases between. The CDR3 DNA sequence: TGTGCCAGCAGCCAAGCCCAGACAGGTGAGCAGTTCTTC. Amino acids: CASSQAQTGEQFF.